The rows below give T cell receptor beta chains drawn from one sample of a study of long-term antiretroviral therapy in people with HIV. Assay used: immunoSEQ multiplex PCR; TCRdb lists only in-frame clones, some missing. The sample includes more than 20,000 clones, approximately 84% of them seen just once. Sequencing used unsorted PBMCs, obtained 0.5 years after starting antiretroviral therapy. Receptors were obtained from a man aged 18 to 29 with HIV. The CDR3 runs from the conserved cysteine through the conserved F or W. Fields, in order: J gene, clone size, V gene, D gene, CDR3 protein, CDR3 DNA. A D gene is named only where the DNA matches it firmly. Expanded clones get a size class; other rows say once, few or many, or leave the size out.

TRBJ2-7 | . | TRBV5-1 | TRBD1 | CASEFQGARYF | TGCGCCAGCGAGTTTCAGGGGGCGCGGTACTTC
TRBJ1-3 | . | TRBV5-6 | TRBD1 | CASSFRGQGGNTIYF | TGTGCCAGCAGCTTTCGAGGACAGGGGGGAAACACCATATATTTT
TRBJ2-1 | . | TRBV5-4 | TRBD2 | CASSLVSGRAIEQFF | TGTGCCAGCAGCTTGGTTAGCGGGAGGGCCATTGAGCAGTTCTTC
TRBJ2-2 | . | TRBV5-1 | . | CASSAGGHYTGELFF | TGCGCCAGCAGCGCCGGGGGACATTACACCGGGGAGCTGTTTTTT
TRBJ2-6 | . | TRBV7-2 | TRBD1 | CASSFGQGNSGANVLTF | TGTGCCAGCAGCTTCGGACAGGGCAACTCTGGGGCCAACGTCCTGACTTTC
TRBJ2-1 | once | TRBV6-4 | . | CASSGGLGEQFF | TGTGCCAGCAGTGGGGGCCTTGGCGAGCAGTTCTTC
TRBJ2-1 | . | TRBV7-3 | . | CASSLNPGAPGEQFF | TGTGCCAGCAGCTTAAATCCGGGGGCCCCCGGTGAGCAGTTCTTC
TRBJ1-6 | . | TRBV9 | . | CASSVGGGTSNSPLHF | TGTGCCAGCAGCGTAGGGGGGGGGACATCGAATTCACCCCTCCACTTT
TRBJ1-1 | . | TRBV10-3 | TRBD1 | CAISQQQGWNTEAFF | TGTGCCATCAGTCAACAACAGGGGTGGAACACTGAAGCTTTCTTT
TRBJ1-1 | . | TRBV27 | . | CASSLSSDRLNTEAFF | TGTGCCAGCAGTTTAAGTTCGGATCGCTTGAACACTGAAGCTTTCTTT
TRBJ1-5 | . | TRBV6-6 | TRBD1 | CASSPSRDRGNQPQHF | TGTGCCAGCAGTCCGTCCCGGGACAGGGGCAATCAGCCCCAGCATTTT
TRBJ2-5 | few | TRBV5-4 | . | CASSPGNQETQYF | TGTGCCAGCAGCCCGGGGAACCAAGAGACCCAGTACTTC
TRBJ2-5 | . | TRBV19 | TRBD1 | CASRPGRDRSQETQYF | TGTGCCAGTAGGCCAGGCCGGGACAGGAGCCAAGAGACCCAGTACTTC
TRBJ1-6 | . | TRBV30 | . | CAWSGAGTSSYNSPLHF | TGTGCCTGGAGTGGGGCAGGGACGAGCTCCTATAATTCACCCCTCCACTTT
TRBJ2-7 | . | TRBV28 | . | CASTIRSSYEQYF | TGTGCCAGCACTATAAGGAGCTCCTACGAGCAGTACTTC
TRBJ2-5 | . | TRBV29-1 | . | CSVELLALAPEETQYF | TGCAGCGTTGAACTTCTCGCTTTGGCCCCGGAGGAGACCCAGTACTTC
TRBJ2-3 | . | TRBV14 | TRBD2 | CASSQVGLAGGTDTQYF | TGTGCCAGCAGCCAAGTAGGGCTAGCGGGAGGCACAGATACGCAGTATTTT
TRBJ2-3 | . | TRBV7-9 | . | CASSLRSPVLQYF | TGTGCCAGCAGCTTAAGGTCGCCAGTTCTGCAGTATTTT
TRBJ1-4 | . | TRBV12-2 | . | CASRPRDREKLFF | TGTGCAAGTCGCCCCCGGGACAGGGAAAAACTGTTTTTT
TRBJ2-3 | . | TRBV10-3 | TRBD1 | CAISPGQGSWDTQYF | TGTGCCATCAGCCCCGGACAGGGGAGTTGGGATACGCAGTATTTT
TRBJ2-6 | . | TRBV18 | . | CASSPSSGANVLTF | TGTGCCAGCTCACCAAGCTCTGGGGCCAACGTCCTGACTTTC
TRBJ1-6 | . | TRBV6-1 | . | CASRDGTTYNSPLHF | TGTGCCAGCAGGGACGGGACAACCTATAATTCACCCCTCCACTTT
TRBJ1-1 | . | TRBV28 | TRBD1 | CASSLRPDRRRNTEAFF | TGTGCCAGCAGTTTACGCCCGGACAGGCGGCGGAACACTGAAGCTTTCTTT
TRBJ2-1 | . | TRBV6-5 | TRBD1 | CASNAGTGHYNEQFF | TGTGCCAGCAACGCCGGGACAGGCCACTACAATGAGCAGTTCTTC
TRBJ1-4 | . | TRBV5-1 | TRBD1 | CASSLTGGGEEKLFF | TGCGCCAGCAGCCTGACAGGGGGCGGGGAAGAAAAACTGTTTTTT
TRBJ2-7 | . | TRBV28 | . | CASSFAGRLSYEQYF | TGTGCCAGCAGTTTTGCGGGGCGTCTCTCCTACGAGCAGTACTTC
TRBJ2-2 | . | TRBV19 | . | CASSIGKTNTGELFF | TGTGCCAGTAGTATAGGCAAGACGAACACCGGGGAGCTGTTTTTT
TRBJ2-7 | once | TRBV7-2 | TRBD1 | CASSLGQGAGEQYF | TGTGCCAGCAGCTTGGGACAGGGGGCCGGGGAGCAGTACTTC
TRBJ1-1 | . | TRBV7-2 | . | CASGNRVGAEAFF | TGTGCCAGTGGAAACAGGGTTGGCGCTGAAGCTTTCTTT
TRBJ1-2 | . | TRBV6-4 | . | CASSAGTNYGYTF | TGTGCCAGCAGTGCCGGGACAAACTATGGCTACACCTTC
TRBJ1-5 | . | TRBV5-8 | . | CASSLNGGINQPQHF | TGTGCCAGCAGCTTGAATGGGGGTATCAATCAGCCCCAGCATTTT
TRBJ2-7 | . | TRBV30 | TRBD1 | CAWSFGQGNFYEQYF | TGTGCCTGGAGTTTCGGACAGGGGAATTTTTACGAGCAGTACTTC
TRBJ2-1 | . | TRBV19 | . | CASSIVVRGSYNEQFF | TGTGCCAGTAGTATCGTGGTCAGGGGCTCCTACAATGAGCAGTTCTTC
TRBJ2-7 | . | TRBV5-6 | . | CASSSRSYEQYF | TGTGCCAGCAGCTCAAGGTCTTACGAGCAGTACTTC
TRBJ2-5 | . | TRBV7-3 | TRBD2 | CASRAGGEETQYF | TGTGCCAGCCGGGCCGGGGGGGAAGAGACCCAGTACTTC
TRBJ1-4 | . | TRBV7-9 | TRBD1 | CASSFRGDGNEKLFF | TGTGCCAGCAGCTTCAGGGGGGACGGTAATGAAAAACTGTTTTTT
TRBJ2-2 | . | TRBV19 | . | CASSVARELFF | TGTGCCAGTTCTGTGGCCAGGGAGCTGTTTTTT
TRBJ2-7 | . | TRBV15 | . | CATSAVVYTYEQYF | TGTGCCACCAGCGCAGTTGTCTATACCTACGAGCAGTACTTC
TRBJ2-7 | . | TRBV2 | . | CASSVRSEQYF | TGTGCCAGCAGTGTCAGGTCCGAGCAGTACTTC
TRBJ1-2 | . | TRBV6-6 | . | CASSSQSLNNYGYTF | TGTGCCAGCAGTTCTCAGAGCCTAAATAACTATGGCTACACCTTC